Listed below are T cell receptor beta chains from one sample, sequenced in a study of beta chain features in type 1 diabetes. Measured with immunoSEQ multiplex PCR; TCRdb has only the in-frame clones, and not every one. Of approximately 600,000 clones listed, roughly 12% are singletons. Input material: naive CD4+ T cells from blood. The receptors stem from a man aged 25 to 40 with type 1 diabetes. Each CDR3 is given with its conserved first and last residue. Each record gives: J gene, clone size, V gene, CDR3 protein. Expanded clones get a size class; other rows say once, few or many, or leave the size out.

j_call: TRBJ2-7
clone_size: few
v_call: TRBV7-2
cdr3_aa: CASSIGDGSYEQYF

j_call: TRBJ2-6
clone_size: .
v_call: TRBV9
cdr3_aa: CASSARGLGPNVLTF

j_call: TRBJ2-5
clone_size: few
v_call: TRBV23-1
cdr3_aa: CASPGAQYF

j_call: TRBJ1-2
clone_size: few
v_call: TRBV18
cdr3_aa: CASSYSVDSPGYGYTF

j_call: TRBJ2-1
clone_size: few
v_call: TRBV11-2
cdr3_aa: CASSSSGLMNEQFF

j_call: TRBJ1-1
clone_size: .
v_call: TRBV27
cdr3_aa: CASSLRQGEAFF

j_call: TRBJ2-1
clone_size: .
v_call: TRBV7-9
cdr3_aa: CASSLGSSYNEQFF

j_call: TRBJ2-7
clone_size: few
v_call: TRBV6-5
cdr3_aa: CASSYSIAGSYEQYF

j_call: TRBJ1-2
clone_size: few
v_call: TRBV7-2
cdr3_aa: CASSLGSGQNYGYTF

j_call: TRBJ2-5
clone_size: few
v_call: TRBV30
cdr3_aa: CAWRVAGGETQYF

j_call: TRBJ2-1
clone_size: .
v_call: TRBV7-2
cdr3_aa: CASSTGTGTYNEQFF

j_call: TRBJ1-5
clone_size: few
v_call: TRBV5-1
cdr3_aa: CASSPGVGNQPQHF

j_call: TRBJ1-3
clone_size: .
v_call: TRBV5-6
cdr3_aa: CASSSDHRSGNTIYF

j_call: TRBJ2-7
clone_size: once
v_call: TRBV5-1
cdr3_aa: CASSLLSGRGSYEQYF

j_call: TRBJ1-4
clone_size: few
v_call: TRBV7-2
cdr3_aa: CASSLYSDEKLFF

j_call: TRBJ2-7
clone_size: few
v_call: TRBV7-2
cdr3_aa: CASSLSGNSYEQYF

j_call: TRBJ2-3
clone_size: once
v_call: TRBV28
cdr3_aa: CASGRQTTSTDTQYF

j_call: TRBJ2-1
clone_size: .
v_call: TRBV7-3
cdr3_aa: CASSSRRGSYNEQFF

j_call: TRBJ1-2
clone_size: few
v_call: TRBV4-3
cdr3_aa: CASSQDQRGDGYTF

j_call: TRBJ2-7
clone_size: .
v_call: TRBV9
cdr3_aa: CASSPGQTYEQYF

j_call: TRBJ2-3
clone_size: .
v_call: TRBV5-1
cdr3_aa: CASSLVFTSGGNTDTQYF

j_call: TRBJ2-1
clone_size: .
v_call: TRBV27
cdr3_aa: CASSLSNIYNEQFF

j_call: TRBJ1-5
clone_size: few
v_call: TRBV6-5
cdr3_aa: CASSWTWDQPQHF

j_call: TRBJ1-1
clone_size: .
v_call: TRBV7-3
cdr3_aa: CASSETANTEAFF

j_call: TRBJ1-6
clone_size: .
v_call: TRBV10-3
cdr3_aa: CAISRDRSPGPLHF

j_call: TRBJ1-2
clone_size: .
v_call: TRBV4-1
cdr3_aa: CASSQQTGANYGYTF

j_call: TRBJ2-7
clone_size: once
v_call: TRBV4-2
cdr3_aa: CASSQEVVTGGSYEQYF

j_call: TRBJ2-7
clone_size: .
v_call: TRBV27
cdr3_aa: CAIPSGGLSYEQYF

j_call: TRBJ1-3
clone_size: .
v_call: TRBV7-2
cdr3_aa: CASSPGTTGNTIYF

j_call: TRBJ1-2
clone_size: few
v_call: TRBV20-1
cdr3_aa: CSASDYGYTF

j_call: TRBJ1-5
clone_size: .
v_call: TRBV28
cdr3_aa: CASSLRQPQHF

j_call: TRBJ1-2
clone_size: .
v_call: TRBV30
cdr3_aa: CAWSPGAEYGYTF

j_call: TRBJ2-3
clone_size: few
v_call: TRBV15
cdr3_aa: CATEITGSVPDTQYF

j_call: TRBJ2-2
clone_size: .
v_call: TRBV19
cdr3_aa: CASSASGNTGELFF

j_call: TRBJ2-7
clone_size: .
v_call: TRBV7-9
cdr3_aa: CASSPGWSGKRGEQYF

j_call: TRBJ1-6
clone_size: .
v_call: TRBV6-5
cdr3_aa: CASKPANPINSPLHF

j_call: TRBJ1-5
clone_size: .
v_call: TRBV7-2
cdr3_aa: CASSPDRASNQPQHF

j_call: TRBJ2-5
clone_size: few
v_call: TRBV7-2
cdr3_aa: CASSPRTSETQYF

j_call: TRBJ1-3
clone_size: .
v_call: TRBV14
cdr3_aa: CASSQYHGNTIYF

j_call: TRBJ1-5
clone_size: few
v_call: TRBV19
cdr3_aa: CASSMGSNQPQHF

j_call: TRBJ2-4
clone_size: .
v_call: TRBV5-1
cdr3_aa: CASSLDSPLRNIQYF

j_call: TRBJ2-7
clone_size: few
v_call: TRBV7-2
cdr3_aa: CASSPQGAHEQYF

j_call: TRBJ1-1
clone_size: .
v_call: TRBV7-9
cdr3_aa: CASSLPDRENTEAFF

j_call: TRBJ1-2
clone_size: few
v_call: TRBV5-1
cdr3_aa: CASSFTSGEVNYGYTF

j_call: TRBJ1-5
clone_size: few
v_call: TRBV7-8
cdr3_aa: CASSPGGMGYSNQPQHF

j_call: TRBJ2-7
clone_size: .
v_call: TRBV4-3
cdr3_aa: CASSQDRDRPYEQYF

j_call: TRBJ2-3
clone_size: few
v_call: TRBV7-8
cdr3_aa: CASSFGIRDTQYF

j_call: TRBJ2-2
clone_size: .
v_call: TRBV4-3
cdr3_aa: CASSPGTSFGSGELFF

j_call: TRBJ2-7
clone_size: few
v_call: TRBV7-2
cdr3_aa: CASSFWTGDYEQYF

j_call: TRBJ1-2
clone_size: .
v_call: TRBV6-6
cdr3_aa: CASSTYDTGNYGYTF

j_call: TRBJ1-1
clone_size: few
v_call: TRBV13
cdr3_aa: CASSQQGFEAFF

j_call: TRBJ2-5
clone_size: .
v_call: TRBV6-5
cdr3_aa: CASSVTTSGQETQYF

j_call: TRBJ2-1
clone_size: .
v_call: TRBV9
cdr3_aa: CASSVASPSDNEQFF

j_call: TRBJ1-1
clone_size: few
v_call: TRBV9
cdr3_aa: CASSPRGQGNTEAFF